This TCR beta chain was identified during a study of OX40 agonist ivuxolimab in advanced cancers. At the level of the study: The study gave patients intravenous ivuxolimab at 0.01 to 10 mg/kg every 2 weeks. Findings and caveats of the study: The antigen specificity of the peripheral T cells (those that were expanded) was not determined.

TCRdb's table, derived via immunoSEQ multiplex PCR, lists solely in-frame clones and lacks some. The data contain under 75,000 clones, around 93% of them singletons. The CDR3 runs 13 residues. Per the germline V gene, CDR1 is SGHRS and CDR2 is YFSETQ. V lost 3 bases and J lost 7, with 12 bases in between. Autoimmune disease history or systemic immunosuppression barred patients. As concerns this clone: Antigen specificity is unknown.

Specimen: CD4+ or CD8+ T cells sorted from blood, collected in a trial of the OX40 agonist ivuxolimab. The chain carries TRBV5-1 and TRBJ2-3; D uncertain. This sequence was found in an adult with an advanced solid tumor such as melanoma, head and neck, liver or kidney cancer. The CDR3 coding sequence is TGCGCCAGCAGCTCCTCACGAGTAAATACGCAGTATTTT. Encoded protein: CASSSSRVNTQYF.